The 8 T cell receptor beta chains below come from one sample, sequenced in a study of cytomegalovirus exposure and HLA in healthy donors. The PCR contained 60 Vbeta and 13 Jbeta primers. Sequenced by immunoSEQ multiplex PCR; TCRdb stores in-frame clones only, minus some. This repertoire comprises around 55,000 clones; its ten largest clones make up about 9.2%. The sample taken for sequencing was PBMCs. These receptors were taken from a man aged 45-60 years in good health and CMV-seropositive.

The gene calls are TRBV6-6 and TRBJ2-7, with 10 positions matching TRBD1. The J segment lost 6 bases and the V segment lost 4 bases, leaving 9 bases of the junction unmatched. The CDR3 consists of 15 residues. Germline CDR1 reads MNHNY; CDR2 reads SVGAGI (reference sequence). Here the CDR3 DNA reads TGTGCCAGCAGTTCCAGACAGGGGGCGTCAACCGAGCAGTACTTC. Protein product: CASSSRQGASTEQYF.

The chain links TRBV7-2 to TRBJ2-7; 9 nucleotides line up with TRBD1. Germline values: CDR1 SGHTA, CDR2 FQGNSA. The CDR3 length is 16 residues. The V and J ends lost 5 bases and 2 bases, in that order; junction bases with no gene match: 10. The CDR3 sequence is CASSRPRDRDTYEQYF. The CDR3, as DNA: TGTGCCAGCAGCCGGCCCCGGGACAGGGATACCTACGAGCAGTACTTC. Using reference TRBV7-2 and TRBJ2-7 for the parts outside the CDR3, the full variable domain is GAGVSQSPSNKVTEKGKDVELRCDPISGHTALYWYRQSLGQGLEFLIYFQGNSAPDKSGLPSDRFSAERTGGSVSTLTIQRTQQEDSAVYLCASSRPRDRDTYEQYFGPGTRLTVT.

The chain combines TRBV15 with TRBJ2-7; 7 nucleotides line up with TRBD2. The CDR3 has 16 residues. With 4 bases clipped from V and 2 bases from J, the junction kept 11 bases outside the gene matches. Germline CDR1 LNHNV, CDR2 YYDKDF (reference sequence). CDR3 DNA: TGTGCCACCAGCACCAGACGAGCGGGGACCGCCTACGAGCAGTACTTC. This gives the protein CATSTRRAGTAYEQYF.

The chain couples TRBV7-2 to TRBJ2-7, with D unclear. With 4 bases removed from V and 4 bases from J, the gap between germline ends came to 8 bases. This CDR3 region has 12 residues. In germline, CDR1 is SGHTA, CDR2 FQGNSA. CDR3 sequence (DNA): TGTGCCAGCAGCTCTGACATATACGAGCAGTACTTC. Translated: CASSSDIYEQYF.

The chain combines TRBV7-2 with TRBJ2-1, with 12 nucleotides matching TRBD2. Germline V gene sequence: CDR1 SGHTA, CDR2 FQGNSA. V gave up 4 bases and J gave up 6 bases; unmatched junction bases: 4. The length of the CDR3 is 15 residues. The CDR3 DNA follows: TGTGCCAGCAGCTCCCTAGCGGGGGGGCCCAATGAGCAGTTCTTC. It specifies CASSSLAGGPNEQFF.

The V call is TRBV5-1, the J call TRBJ2-3, with TRBD2 identical over 10 bases. The CDR3 is 14 residues long. V was clipped by 3 bases and J by 6 bases; unmatched bases: 4. Germline assignment: CDR1 SGHRS and CDR2 YFSETQ. The CDR3 DNA reads as TGCGCCAGCAGCTGGAAGGGACTAGCGGATACGCAGTATTTT. Translating gives CASSWKGLADTQYF.

CDR3 DNA: TGTGCCAGCAGCTTAGCGGGCAGAAAGGCTCGGGGCTACACCTTC. Translation gives CASSLAGRKARGYTF. The chain couples TRBV7-2 to TRBJ1-2; D uncertain. The germline V gene encodes CDR1 SGHTA and CDR2 FQGNSA. The CDR3 extends over 15 amino acids. V was pared by 0 bases and J by 8 bases, with 16 bases between. Supplemented by reference TRBV7-2 and TRBJ1-2, the full variable domain reads GAGVSQSPSNKVTEKGKDVELRCDPISGHTALYWYRQSLGQGLEFLIYFQGNSAPDKSGLPSDRFSAERTGGSVSTLTIQRTQQEDSAVYLCASSLAGRKARGYTFGSGTRLTVV.

V is TRBV5-1 and J is TRBJ2-1; 9 nucleotides match TRBD2. Looked up from germline, CDR1 is SGHRS and CDR2 is YFSETQ. Germline trimming cut 4 bases from V and 4 bases from J; bases unmatched to any gene: 9. This CDR3 is 16 amino acids long. The CDR3 loop reads CASSTGLAVVYNEQFF. CDR3 bases: TGCGCCAGCAGCACGGGACTAGCAGTCGTTTACAATGAGCAGTTCTTC.